One TCR beta chain is described in this entry. Its antigen is undetermined. Within the sample, other DNA sequences also encode this same CDR3. This specimen comes from a study of cytomegalovirus exposure and HLA in healthy donors. Study background: The 100 million to 140 million unique TCR beta sequences, from about 179 million T cells, were found by an earlier analysis. Study results and limitations: According to the study, around 160 TCR beta chains were cytomegalovirus-associated.

The study ran its PCR with 60 Vbeta and 13 Jbeta primers. Clones were sequenced by immunoSEQ multiplex PCR, and TCRdb holds only the in-frame ones, with some missing. The sample has approximately 130,000 clones, 60% to 85% seen once. Per germline, CDR1 MDHEN and CDR2 SYDVKM. The CDR3 loop spans 15 amino acids. V lost 3 bases, J lost 0 bases, and 6 bases lay in between. V usage is TRBV28 and J usage is TRBJ2-6, with no clear D. Sequencing was performed on PBMCs. This TCR was recovered from a man aged 30 to 39 in good health and CMV-seronegative. The CDR3 DNA is TGTGCCAGCAGTTTCGAACACTCTGGGGCCAACGTCCTGACTTTC. Translating gives CASSFEHSGANVLTF.